This T cell receptor (beta chain) was captured by sequencing in a study of TIL therapy for anti-PD-1-resistant metastatic lung cancer. The J segment lost 0 bases and the V segment lost 5 bases, leaving 5 bases of the junction unmatched. The CDR3 is 18 amino acids. CDR1 SGHAT and CDR2 FQNNGV come from the germline V gene. Time point in this sample: pre-treatment sample, taken before nivolumab and TIL therapy. Pleural nodules or supraclavicular lymph nodes made up most of the excised metastases sampled. Stage 4 NSCLC adults joined between late 2017 and 2020. Sequencing used immunoSEQ v3. Measured with immunoSEQ multiplex PCR; TCRdb has only the in-frame clones, and not every one. Altogether tens of thousands of clones are present, over 60% being singletons, with the ten largest covering 6.5% to 8%. Study conclusions and caveats: Many TIL product clones were absent from baseline tumor, suggesting clonal contraction. Compared with baseline intratumoral T cells, expanded TIL cultures were more clonal and less diverse (about 5.8% vs 31%).

Note on this clone: Antigen unknown.

The starting material was tumor tissue, obtained at baseline. V is TRBV11-2 and J is TRBJ2-1, with 15 bases fitting TRBD2. The clonotype was recovered from a person aged 25-85 years with non-small cell lung cancer. The CDR3 DNA reads as TGTGCCAGCAGCCGGACTAGCGGGGGGGCCCCCTCCTACAATGAGCAGTTCTTC. Translated, it gives CASSRTSGGAPSYNEQFF. Complete variable domain (other parts from reference TRBV11-2 and TRBJ2-1): EAGVAQSPRYKIIEKRQSVAFWCNPISGHATLYWYQQILGQGPKLLIQFQNNGVVDDSQLPKDRFSAERLKGVDSTLKIQPAKLEDSAVYLCASSRTSGGAPSYNEQFFGPGTRLTVL.